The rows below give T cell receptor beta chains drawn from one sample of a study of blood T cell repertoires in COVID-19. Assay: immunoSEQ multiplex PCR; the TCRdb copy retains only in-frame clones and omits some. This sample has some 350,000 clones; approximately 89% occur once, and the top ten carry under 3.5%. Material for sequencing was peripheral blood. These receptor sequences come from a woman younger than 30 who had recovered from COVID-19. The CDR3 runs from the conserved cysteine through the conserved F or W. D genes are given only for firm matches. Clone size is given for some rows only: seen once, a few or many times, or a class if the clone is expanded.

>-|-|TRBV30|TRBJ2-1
TGTGCCTGGAGTTGGGGACTCCCCTCCTACAATGAGCAGTTCTTC
CAWSWGLPSYNEQFF
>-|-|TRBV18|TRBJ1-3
TGTGCCAGCTCCCTGGGGCAGGAAGACACCATATATTTT
CASSLGQEDTIYF
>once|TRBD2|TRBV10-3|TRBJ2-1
TGTGCCATCAGTGAGTCGCCTGGACTAGCGGGAGCCTTTTCCTACAATGAGCAGTTCTTC
CAISESPGLAGAFSYNEQFF
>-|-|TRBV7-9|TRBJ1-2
TGTGCCAGCAGCTCCCTGGGAGGTGGGGAGTATGGCTACACCTTC
CASSSLGGGEYGYTF
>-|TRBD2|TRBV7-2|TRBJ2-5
TGTGCCAGCAGCCCCGGGACTAGCGGGAGGCCCACAGAGACCCAGTACTTC
CASSPGTSGRPTETQYF
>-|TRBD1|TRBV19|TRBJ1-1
TGTGCCAGTAGTACCCAACAGGGGAAGAACACTGAAGCTTTCTTT
CASSTQQGKNTEAFF
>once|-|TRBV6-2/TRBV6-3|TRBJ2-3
TGTGCCAGCAGCCCCCCCCTTTCAGCGTCAGATACGCAGTATTTT
CASSPPLSASDTQYF
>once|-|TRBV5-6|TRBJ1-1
TGTGCCAGCAGCTTGGAGCCCAGGGAGGGTGAAGCTTTCTTT
CASSLEPREGEAFF
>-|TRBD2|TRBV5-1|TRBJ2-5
TGCGCCAGCAGCTCCGGACTAGCGGGAGTCGAAGAGACCCAGTACTTC
CASSSGLAGVEETQYF
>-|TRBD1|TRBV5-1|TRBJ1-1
TGCGCCAGCAGCCCCGGAACAGGGGACTCGAACACTGAAGCTTTCTTT
CASSPGTGDSNTEAFF
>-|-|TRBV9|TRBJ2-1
TGTGCCAGCAGCGTATCTAACAATGAGCAGTTCTTC
CASSVSNNEQFF
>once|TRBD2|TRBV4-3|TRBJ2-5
TGCGCCAGCAGCCAGGGGACTAGCGGGCCCGGGGGCCAAGAGACCCAGTACTTC
CASSQGTSGPGGQETQYF
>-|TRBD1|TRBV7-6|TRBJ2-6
TGTGCCAGCAGTCGACAGGGGGGTAGGGCCAACGTCCTGACTTTC
CASSRQGGRANVLTF
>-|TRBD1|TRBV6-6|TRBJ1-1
TGTGCCGGACAGGGGGGGACTGAAGCTTTCTTT
CAGQGGTEAFF
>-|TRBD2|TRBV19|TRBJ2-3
TGTGCCAGTAGTACCCGCTCGACTAGCGGTAACACAGATACGCAGTATTTT
CASSTRSTSGNTDTQYF
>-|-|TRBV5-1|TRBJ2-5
TGCGCCAGCAGCTTGAAGATGATTCGGGAGACCCAGTACTTC
CASSLKMIRETQYF
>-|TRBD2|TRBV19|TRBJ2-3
TGTGCCAGTAGTTACCTAGCGGGTAGCACAGATACGCAGTATTTT
CASSYLAGSTDTQYF
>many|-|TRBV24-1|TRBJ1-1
TGTGCCACCAAAGACAGGACAAACACTGAAGCTTTCTTT
CATKDRTNTEAFF
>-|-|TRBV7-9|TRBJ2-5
TGTGCCAGCAGCAAGTCCGTGACAGACCAAGAGACCCAGTACTTC
CASSKSVTDQETQYF
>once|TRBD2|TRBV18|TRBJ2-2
TGTGCCAGCTCACCTTACCTCCCAGGGACTAGCGGGTTCACCGGGGAGCTGTTTTTT
CASSPYLPGTSGFTGELFF
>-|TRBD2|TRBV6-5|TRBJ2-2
TGTGCCAGCAGGCTAGCGGGGACGAACACCGGGGAGCTGTTTTTT
CASRLAGTNTGELFF
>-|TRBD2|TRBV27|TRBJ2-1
TGTGCCAGCAGTTTGTGTACTAGCGGGGATTACAATGAGCAGTTCTTC
CASSLCTSGDYNEQFF
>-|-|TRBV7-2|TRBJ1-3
TGTGCCAGCAGCTTAGCAGATCGGGTATCTGGAAACACCATATATTTT
CASSLADRVSGNTIYF
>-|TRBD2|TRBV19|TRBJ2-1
TGTGCCTCCCGACTAGCTAACTCCTACAATGAGCAGTTCTTC
CASRLANSYNEQFF
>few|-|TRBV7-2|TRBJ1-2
TGTGCCAGCAGCTTGGACAGCTCCTATGGCTACACCTTC
CASSLDSSYGYTF
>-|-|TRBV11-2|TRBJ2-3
TGTGCCAGCAGCCCTTACTCCCTTCGGGGGTCTAGCACAGATACGCAGTATTTT
CASSPYSLRGSSTDTQYF
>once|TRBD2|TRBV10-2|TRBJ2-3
TGCGCCAGCAGATCCTCTAGCGGGAGGGGTGGGTCAGATACGCAGTATTTT
CASRSSSGRGGSDTQYF
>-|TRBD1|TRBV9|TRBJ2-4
TGTGCCAGCAGCCCGAAGGGACAGGGGGTGGCCATTCAGTACTTC
CASSPKGQGVAIQYF
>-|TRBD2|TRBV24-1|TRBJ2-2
TGTGCCACCAGTGATCCTATAAGACTAGCGGGAGTGAACACCGGGGAGCTGTTTTTT
CATSDPIRLAGVNTGELFF
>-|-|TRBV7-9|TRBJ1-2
TGTGCCAGCAGCACCGAGGGTTTCCACTATGGCTACACCTTC
CASSTEGFHYGYTF
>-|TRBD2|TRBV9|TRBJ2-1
TGTGCCAGCAGCGCCTCGATGGCTAGCGGGAGCGAGAATGAGCAGTTCTTC
CASSASMASGSENEQFF
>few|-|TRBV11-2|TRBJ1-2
TGTGCCAGCAGCCTATCCCACTCCTATGGCTACACCTTC
CASSLSHSYGYTF
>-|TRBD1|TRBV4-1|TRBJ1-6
TGCGCCAGCAGCCACGATAGCGGAGGGGCAGGGGGCCATAATTCACCCCTCCACTTT
CASSHDSGGAGGHNSPLHF
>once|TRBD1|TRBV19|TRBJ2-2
TGTGCCAGTAGAACACCGGGACAGCAAAACACCGGGGAGCTGTTTTTT
CASRTPGQQNTGELFF
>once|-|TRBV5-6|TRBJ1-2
TGTGCCAGCAGCTTGGACAGGGTGTATTATAATGGCTACACCTTC
CASSLDRVYYNGYTF
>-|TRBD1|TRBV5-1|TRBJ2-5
TGCGCCAGCAGCTGGGGACAGGGGGAGGTCCAAGAGACCCAGTACTTC
CASSWGQGEVQETQYF
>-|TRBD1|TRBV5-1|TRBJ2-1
TGCGCCAGCAGCTTGGGTCCCCTCCAGGGGGCGGGTGATAATGAGCAGTTCTTC
CASSLGPLQGAGDNEQFF
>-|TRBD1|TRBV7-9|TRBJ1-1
TGTGCCAGCAGCGATCTTTCACAGGGGACTGAAGCTTTCTTT
CASSDLSQGTEAFF
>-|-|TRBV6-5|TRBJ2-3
TGTGCCAGTACACTAGGAACGGTGTATACGCAGTATTTT
CASTLGTVYTQYF
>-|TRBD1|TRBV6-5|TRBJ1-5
TGTGCCAGCAGTTACTCGATAGGGGGCCCAAATCAGCCCCAGCATTTT
CASSYSIGGPNQPQHF
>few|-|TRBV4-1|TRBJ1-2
TGCGCCAGCAGCGGGGGCAGGGCCAATTATGGCTACACCTTC
CASSGGRANYGYTF
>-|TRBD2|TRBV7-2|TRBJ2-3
TGTGCCAGCAGCCCGGGACTAGCGGGAAGAAGGCTAGCAGAGGATACGCAGTATTTT
CASSPGLAGRRLAEDTQYF
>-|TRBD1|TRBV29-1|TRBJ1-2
TGCAGCGTTTACGGGACAGGGGGATATGGCTACACCTTC
CSVYGTGGYGYTF
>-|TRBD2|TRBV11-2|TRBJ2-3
TGTGCCAGCAACTTCGGTGTGGAGGGAGGGGATACGCAGTATTTT
CASNFGVEGGDTQYF
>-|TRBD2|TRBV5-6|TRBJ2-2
TGTGCCAGCAGCACCCCTGCGGGAGGTGCAGGAATCGGGGAGCTGTTTTTT
CASSTPAGGAGIGELFF
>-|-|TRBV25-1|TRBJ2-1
TGTGCCAGCAGTCCGCGCAGGGGGGTCGATGAGCAGTTCTTC
CASSPRRGVDEQFF
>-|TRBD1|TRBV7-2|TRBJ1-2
TGTGCCAGCAGCTCGAGCCTGGACAGGACTTATGGCTACACCTTC
CASSSSLDRTYGYTF
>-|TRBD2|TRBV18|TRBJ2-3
TGTGCCAGCTCACCACCGGGTAGTCTAGCGGGAACAGATACGCAGTATTTT
CASSPPGSLAGTDTQYF